The T cell receptor (beta chain) under discussion was sequenced for a study of cytotoxic CD8 clonotypes in ibrutinib-treated CLL. For the study at large: Among patients, about 24 responded partially and 2 completely; some 15 then stayed remitted and some twelve progressed after median around 70 months. Sample averages reached 250,000 to 300,000 productive templates and roughly 96,000 productive rearrangements.

Sequencing used immunoSEQ multiplex PCR; TCRdb keeps in-frame clones, though not all of them. The sample includes over 200,000 clones, roughly three quarters of them seen just once. Broader study findings: At the start, clonality exceeded age-matched healthy donors and followed circulating CD8+ T-cell counts. Increased clonality at ibrutinib response gave way to a return toward baseline at progression.

Of note for this clone: The antigen is undetermined.

Deletions cut 5 bases from V and 4 bases from J, with 17 bases between. Germline V gene sequence: CDR1 SGHTA, CDR2 FQGTGA. This CDR3 contains 15 residues. The sequencing here drew on PBMCs, taken after 12 months of ibrutinib treatment. The TCR originated in a human donor with chronic lymphocytic leukemia. The chain carries TRBV7-3 and TRBJ1-1; TRBD1 might be the D (5 bases). The chain's CDR3 is CASSPDPQGATEAFF. Written as DNA, the CDR3 is TGTGCCAGCAGCCCTGACCCTCAAGGGGCCACTGAAGCTTTCTTT.